Given below is one T cell receptor beta chain in context. Authors' data handling: Reference gene primer amplification gave nucleated cell count estimates. Repertoires were generated with immunoSEQ multiplex PCR, while TCRdb's copy carries only in-frame clones and drops some. V and J calls and clone size follow that table, whereas D and trimming were derived from the DNA. Of about 110,000 clones listed, roughly 88% were seen once; the top ten hold about 0.9%. The source of the sample is a study of blood T cell repertoires in COVID-19. Study overall: COVID-19 samples collected from the United States, Italy and Spain covered acute and convalescent phases. Sources were T cells, B-cell-depleted T cells, or PBMCs; the material itself was cDNA or gDNA.

This CDR3 region has 16 residues. V was clipped by 4 bases and J by 3 bases; unmatched bases: 12. The V gene's germline CDR1 is MNHNY and CDR2 SVGAGI (reference sequence). The receptor was isolated from a woman between 45 and 65 years old with active or convalescent COVID-19. This chain joins TRBV6-6 and TRBJ2-7, with 7 bases that match TRBD1. The sample comprised peripheral blood. The CDR3 region has the DNA TGTGCCAGCAGTTTCTCACAGGGGAACCCTCTCTACGAGCAGTACTTC. This gives the protein CASSFSQGNPLYEQYF.